The rows below give T cell receptor beta chains drawn from one sample of a study of B cell selection in AIRE deficiency. Sequencing was performed with immunoSEQ multiplex PCR; in TCRdb, only in-frame clones are kept and a portion is missing. This sample has about 22,000 clones, with around 90% found just once. The sequenced material came from CD4+CD25+ Tregs sorted from PBMCs. These receptors came from a human donor in good health. Each CDR3 is given with its conserved first and last residue. D genes are given only for firm matches. Clone size is shown for a subset of rows, as once, few, many or a class of expanded clone.

TRBD1	TRBV18	.	TRBJ2-3	TGTGCCAGCTCCATGGGACAGAATACGCAGTATTTT	CASSMGQNTQYF
.	TRBV2	.	TRBJ2-3	TGTGCCAGCAACGGCGAGCTCCTAAGCACAGATACGCAGTATTTT	CASNGELLSTDTQYF
TRBD2	TRBV7-9	.	TRBJ2-2	TGTGCCAGCAGTCCACGAGCGGGAGGAATCACCGGGGAGCTGTTTTTT	CASSPRAGGITGELFF
TRBD1	TRBV5-1	.	TRBJ2-1	TGCGCCAGCAGCCCACCCGGGACAGGGGATGGTGAGCAGTTCTTC	CASSPPGTGDGEQFF
TRBD1	TRBV6-6	.	TRBJ2-7	TGTGCCAGCAGCGGACAGGGTGTCAGCGAGCAGTACTTC	CASSGQGVSEQYF
.	TRBV19	.	TRBJ1-2	TGTGCCAGTACGGGCAGGGCAGGTTACTATGGCTACACCTTC	CASTGRAGYYGYTF
TRBD1	TRBV28	once	TRBJ1-4	TGTGCCAGCAGTAGGGGAGGGGGCTATTTAGCCGAACTGTTTTTT	CASSRGGGYLAELFF
TRBD2	TRBV5-6	.	TRBJ2-1	TGTGCCAGCAGCTTGGCGGGACTAGCGGGAGGGCCTAAGTTCTTC	CASSLAGLAGGPKFF
TRBD2	TRBV9	.	TRBJ2-1	TGTGCCAGCAGCGTACCCTCCGCTAGCGGGAGCTACAATGAGCAGTTCTTC	CASSVPSASGSYNEQFF
.	TRBV2	.	TRBJ1-2	TGTGCCAGCAGGCCATGGGGCCTTAACTATGGCTACACCTTC	CASRPWGLNYGYTF
TRBD1	TRBV5-3	.	TRBJ2-7	TGTGCCAGAAGCTTGGCCGGGACAGGGGGACGTCCTCCCAGGGGGGGGGCCTACGAGCAGTACTTC	CARSLAGTGGRPPRGGAYEQYF
TRBD2	TRBV9	.	TRBJ2-1	TGTGCCAGCAGCGTAGGAGGGACGGGGGGCAATGAGCAGTTCTTC	CASSVGGTGGNEQFF
.	TRBV27	.	TRBJ2-6	TGTGCCAGTCTTACGACCCAAGAGAACCGGGCCCGCCGCTTACCTGGGGCCAACGTCCTGACTTTC	CASLTTQENRARRLPGANVLTF
TRBD2	TRBV10-3	.	TRBJ2-2	TGTGCCATCAGTGAAGGCGGTAGCGGGGGAATAGACGGGGAGCTGTTTTTT	CAISEGGSGGIDGELFF
.	TRBV10-3	.	TRBJ2-3	TGTGCCATTTCTTGGGCCTCAAACACAGATACGCAGTATTTT	CAISWASNTDTQYF
TRBD2	TRBV10-3	few	TRBJ2-2	TGTGCCATCAGCCAGACTAGCTTAAACACCGGGGAGCTGTTTTTT	CAISQTSLNTGELFF
TRBD1	TRBV19	.	TRBJ2-1	TGTGCCAGTAGTATTCGGGAGACAGGGGCTTACAATGAGCAGTTCTTC	CASSIRETGAYNEQFF
.	TRBV5-8	.	TRBJ1-1	TGTGCCAGCAGCCAAGATCTTTGGGGCAGGCTGGGAACTGAAGCTTTCTTT	CASSQDLWGRLGTEAFF
.	TRBV5-1	.	TRBJ1-3	TGCGCCAGATTACAACCGAGGAGGGCCCCCAACTTCACTGGAAACACCATATATTTT	CARLQPRRAPNFTGNTIYF
TRBD1	TRBV10-3	.	TRBJ2-7	TGTGCCATCACCCCGGACAGGAACCACGAGCAGTACTTC	CAITPDRNHEQYF
.	TRBV5-4	.	TRBJ2-3	TGTGCCAGCAGCTCCGCCGAATCTCGGGGGCCCGGAGATACGCAGTATTTT	CASSSAESRGPGDTQYF
.	TRBV11-2	.	TRBJ1-1	TGTGCCAGCAGCTTAGCCGGGAACACTGAAGCTTTCTTT	CASSLAGNTEAFF
.	TRBV29-1	.	TRBJ2-7	TGCAGCGTGAGACGGGGGAACTACGAGCAGTACTTC	CSVRRGNYEQYF
TRBD2	TRBV6-5	.	TRBJ2-7	TGTGCCAGTCTCCCGGCGGGACTAGCCCCCTACGAGCAGTACTTC	CASLPAGLAPYEQYF
.	TRBV14	.	TRBJ2-4	TGTGCCAGCAGCCGTGACAGGGAGGACATTCAGTACTTC	CASSRDREDIQYF
.	TRBV6-1	few	TRBJ1-5	TGTGCCAGCACCGAAGGGGGATTTAGCAATCAGCCCCAGCATTTT	CASTEGGFSNQPQHF
TRBD1	TRBV6-5	.	TRBJ1-1	TGTGCCAGCAGCGGACAGGGAAAGGGGGGGCCTGAAGCTTTCTTT	CASSGQGKGGPEAFF
TRBD2	TRBV9	.	TRBJ2-3	TGTGCCAGCAGCGTAGCGGGAGGTGTCTTTTGGGGTAAATTTACGCAGTATTTT	CASSVAGGVFWGKFTQYF
.	TRBV11-1	.	TRBJ2-3	TGTGCCAGCAGCTTAAGGCGGAATACGCAGTATTTT	CASSLRRNTQYF